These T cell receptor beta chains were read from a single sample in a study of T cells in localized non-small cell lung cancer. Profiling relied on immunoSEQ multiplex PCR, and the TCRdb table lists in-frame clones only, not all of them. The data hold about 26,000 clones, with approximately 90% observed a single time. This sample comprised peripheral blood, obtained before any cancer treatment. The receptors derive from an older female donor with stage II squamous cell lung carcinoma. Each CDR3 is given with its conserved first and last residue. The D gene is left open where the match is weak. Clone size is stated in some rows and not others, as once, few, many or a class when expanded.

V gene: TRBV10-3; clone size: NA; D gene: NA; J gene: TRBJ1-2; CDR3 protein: CAISGTALWGNYGYTF; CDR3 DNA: TGTGCCATCAGTGGGACAGCCTTATGGGGAAACTATGGCTACACCTTC
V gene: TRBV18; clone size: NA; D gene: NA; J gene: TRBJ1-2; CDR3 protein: CASSPIQPDRGGYTF; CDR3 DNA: TGTGCCAGCTCACCAATTCAGCCTGACAGAGGCGGCTACACCTTC
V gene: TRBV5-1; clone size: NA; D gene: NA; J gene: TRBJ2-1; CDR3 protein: CASSLGLEFNEQFF; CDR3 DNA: TGCGCCAGCAGCTTGGGCCTTGAGTTCAATGAGCAGTTCTTC
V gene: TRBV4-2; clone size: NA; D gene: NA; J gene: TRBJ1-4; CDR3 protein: CASSQLPGQGNEKLFF; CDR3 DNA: TGTGCCAGCAGCCAATTGCCGGGACAAGGTAATGAAAAACTGTTTTTT
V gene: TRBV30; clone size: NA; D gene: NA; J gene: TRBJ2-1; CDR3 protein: CAWSALAEQFF; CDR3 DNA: TGTGCCTGGAGTGCCCTAGCCGAGCAGTTCTTC
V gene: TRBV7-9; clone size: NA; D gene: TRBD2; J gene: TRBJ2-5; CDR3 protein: CASSLTSGGPQETQYF; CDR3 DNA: TGTGCCAGCAGCCTTACTAGCGGGGGGCCCCAAGAGACCCAGTACTTC
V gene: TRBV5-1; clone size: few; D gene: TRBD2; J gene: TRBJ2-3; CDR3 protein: CASSLGLLAGGGAADTQYF; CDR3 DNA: TGCGCCAGCAGCTTGGGCCTTTTAGCGGGCGGGGGGGCCGCAGATACGCAGTATTTT
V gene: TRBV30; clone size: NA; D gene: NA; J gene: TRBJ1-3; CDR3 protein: CAWHYSSSGNTIYF; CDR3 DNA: TGTGCCTGGCACTACTCCAGCTCTGGAAACACCATATATTTT
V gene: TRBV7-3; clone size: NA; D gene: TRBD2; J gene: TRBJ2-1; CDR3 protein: CASSAIGLAGTQYNEQFF; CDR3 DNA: TGTGCCAGCAGCGCGATTGGACTAGCGGGAACGCAATACAATGAGCAGTTCTTC
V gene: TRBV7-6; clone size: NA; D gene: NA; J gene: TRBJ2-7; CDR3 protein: CASSLGFSEQYF; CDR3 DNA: TGTGCCAGCAGCTTAGGTTTTTCCGAGCAGTACTTC
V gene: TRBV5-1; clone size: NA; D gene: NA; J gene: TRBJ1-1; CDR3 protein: CASSGQGGEAFF; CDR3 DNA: TGCGCCAGCAGCGGTCAGGGTGGGGAAGCTTTCTTT
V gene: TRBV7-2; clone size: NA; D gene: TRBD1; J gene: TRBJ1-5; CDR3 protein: CASSTRGQSNQPQHF; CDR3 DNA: TGTGCCAGCAGCACTCGGGGACAGAGCAATCAGCCCCAGCATTTT
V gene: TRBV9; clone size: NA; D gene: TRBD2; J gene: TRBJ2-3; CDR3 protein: CASSPMDGRASTDTQYF; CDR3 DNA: TGTGCCAGCAGCCCCATGGATGGGAGGGCCAGCACAGATACGCAGTATTTT
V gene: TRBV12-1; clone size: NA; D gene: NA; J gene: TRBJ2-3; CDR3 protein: CASLGTDTQYF; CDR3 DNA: TGTGCCAGCTTAGGGACAGATACGCAGTATTTT
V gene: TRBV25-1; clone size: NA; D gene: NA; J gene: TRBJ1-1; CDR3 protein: CASSESVGIYTEAFF; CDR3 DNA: TGTGCCAGCAGTGAATCGGTAGGCATTTACACTGAAGCTTTCTTT
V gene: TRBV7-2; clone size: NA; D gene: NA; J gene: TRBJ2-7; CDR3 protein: CASSSLGQSYEQYF; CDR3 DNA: TGTGCCAGCAGCTCTCTGGGGCAATCCTACGAGCAGTACTTC
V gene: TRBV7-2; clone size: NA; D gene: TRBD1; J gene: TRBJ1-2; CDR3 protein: CASSFPDRGEGGYTF; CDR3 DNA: TGTGCCAGCAGCTTCCCGGACAGGGGTGAAGGTGGCTACACCTTC
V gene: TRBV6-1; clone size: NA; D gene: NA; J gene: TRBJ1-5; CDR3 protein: CASSERGGTNSNQPQHF; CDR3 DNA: TGTGCCAGCAGTGAAAGGGGCGGCACCAATAGCAATCAGCCCCAGCATTTT
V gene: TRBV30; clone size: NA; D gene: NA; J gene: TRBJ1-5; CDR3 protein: CAWSANSNQPQHF; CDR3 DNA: TGTGCCTGGAGCGCAAATAGCAATCAGCCCCAGCATTTT
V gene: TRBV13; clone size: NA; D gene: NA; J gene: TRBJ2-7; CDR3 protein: CASSPAPFYEQYF; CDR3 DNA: TGTGCCAGCAGCCCGGCACCCTTCTACGAGCAGTACTTC
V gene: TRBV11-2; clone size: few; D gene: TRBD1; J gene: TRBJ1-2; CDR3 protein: CASSPRQGRANSYGYTF; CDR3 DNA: TGTGCCAGCAGCCCCCGACAGGGGAGGGCTAACTCGTATGGCTACACCTTC
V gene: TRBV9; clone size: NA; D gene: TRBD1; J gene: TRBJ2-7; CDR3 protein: CASSVGTGTPYEQYF; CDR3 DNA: TGTGCCAGCAGCGTAGGGACAGGGACCCCCTACGAGCAGTACTTC
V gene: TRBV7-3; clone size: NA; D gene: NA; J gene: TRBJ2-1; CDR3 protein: CASSPAEYSYNEQFF; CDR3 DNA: TGTGCCAGCAGCCCAGCGGAATACTCCTACAATGAGCAGTTCTTC
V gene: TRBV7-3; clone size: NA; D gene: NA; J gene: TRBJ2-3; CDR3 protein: CASSLVFTDTQYF; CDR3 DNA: TGTGCCAGCAGCTTAGTCTTCACAGATACGCAGTATTTT
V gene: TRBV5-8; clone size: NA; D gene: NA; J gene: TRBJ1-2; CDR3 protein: CASSLTGTDYGYTF; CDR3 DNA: TGTGCCAGCAGCTTGACCGGGACTGATTATGGCTACACCTTC
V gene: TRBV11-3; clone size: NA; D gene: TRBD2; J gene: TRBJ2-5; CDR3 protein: CASSPRTLAGLPETQYF; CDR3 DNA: TGTGCCAGCAGCCCGCGAACACTAGCGGGGTTACCAGAGACCCAGTACTTC
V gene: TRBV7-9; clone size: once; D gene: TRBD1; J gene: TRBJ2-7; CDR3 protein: CASSHRDRNYEQYF; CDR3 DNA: TGTGCCAGCAGTCATAGGGACAGGAACTACGAGCAGTACTTC
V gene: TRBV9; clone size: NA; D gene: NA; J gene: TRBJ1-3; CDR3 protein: CASSVRGNSGNTIYF; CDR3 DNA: TGTGCCAGCAGCGTACGCGGGAACTCTGGAAACACCATATATTTT
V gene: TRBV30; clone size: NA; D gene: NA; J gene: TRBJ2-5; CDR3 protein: CAWSVQETQYF; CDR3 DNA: TGTGCCTGGAGTGTGCAGGAGACCCAGTACTTC
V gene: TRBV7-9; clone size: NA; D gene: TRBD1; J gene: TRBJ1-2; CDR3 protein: CASSFTSGTGRDGYTF; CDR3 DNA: TGTGCCAGCAGCTTTACTTCCGGGACAGGGAGGGATGGCTACACCTTC
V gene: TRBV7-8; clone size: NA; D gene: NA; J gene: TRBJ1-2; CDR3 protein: CASSSRQSNYGYTF; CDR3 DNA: TGTGCCAGCAGCTCCCGACAGAGCAACTATGGCTACACCTTC
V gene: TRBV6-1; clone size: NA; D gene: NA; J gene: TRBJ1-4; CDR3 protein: CASSLTGNEKLFF; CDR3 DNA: TGTGCCAGCAGTCTCACAGGGAATGAAAAACTGTTTTTT
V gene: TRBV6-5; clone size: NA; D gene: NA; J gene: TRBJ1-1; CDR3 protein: CASSLHRDGRPEAFF; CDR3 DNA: TGTGCCAGCAGTCTACACAGGGACGGGAGGCCTGAAGCTTTCTTT
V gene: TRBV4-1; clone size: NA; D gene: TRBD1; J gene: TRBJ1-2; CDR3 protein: CASSQDSTGGNGYTF; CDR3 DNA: TGCGCCAGCAGCCAAGATTCGACAGGGGGCAATGGCTACACCTTC
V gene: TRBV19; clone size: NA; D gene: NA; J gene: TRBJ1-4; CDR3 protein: CASLKPSRNEKLFF; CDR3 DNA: TGTGCCAGTTTAAAACCTTCAAGGAATGAAAAACTGTTTTTT
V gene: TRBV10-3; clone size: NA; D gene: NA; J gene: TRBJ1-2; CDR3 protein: CAISENLQGGYGYTF; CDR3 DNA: TGTGCCATCAGTGAGAACCTACAGGGTGGGTATGGCTACACCTTC
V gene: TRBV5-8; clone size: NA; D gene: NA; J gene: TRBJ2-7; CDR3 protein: CASSLAVSPYEQYF; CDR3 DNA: TGTGCCAGCAGCTTGGCCGTCAGCCCCTACGAGCAGTACTTC
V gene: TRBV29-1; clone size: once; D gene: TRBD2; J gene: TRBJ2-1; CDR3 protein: CSVGVREGKIYNEQFF; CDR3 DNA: TGCAGCGTGGGAGTCCGGGAGGGGAAAATATACAATGAGCAGTTCTTC
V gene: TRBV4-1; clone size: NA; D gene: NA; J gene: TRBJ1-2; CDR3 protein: CASSQATGYGYTF; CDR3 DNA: TGCGCCAGCAGCCAAGCAACCGGCTATGGCTACACCTTC
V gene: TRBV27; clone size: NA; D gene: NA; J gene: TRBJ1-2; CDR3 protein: CASTRPGGYGYTF; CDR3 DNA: TGTGCCAGCACCCGACCCGGTGGGTATGGCTACACCTTC
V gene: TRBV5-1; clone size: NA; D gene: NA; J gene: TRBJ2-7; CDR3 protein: CASSLLTGPSYEQYF; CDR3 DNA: TGCGCCAGCAGTCTCTTAACAGGGCCCTCGTACGAGCAGTACTTC
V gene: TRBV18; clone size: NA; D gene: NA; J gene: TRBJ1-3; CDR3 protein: CASSPQPGISSGNTIYF; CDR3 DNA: TGTGCCAGCTCACCACAACCAGGGATAAGCTCTGGAAACACCATATATTTT
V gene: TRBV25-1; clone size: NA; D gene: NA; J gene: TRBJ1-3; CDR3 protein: CASSESVGPGNTIYF; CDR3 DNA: TGTGCCAGCAGTGAATCGGTCGGGCCTGGAAACACCATATATTTT
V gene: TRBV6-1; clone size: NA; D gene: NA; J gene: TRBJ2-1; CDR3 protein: CASSVPGTNYNEQFF; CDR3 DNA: TGTGCCAGCAGCGTCCCAGGGACAAATTACAATGAGCAGTTCTTC
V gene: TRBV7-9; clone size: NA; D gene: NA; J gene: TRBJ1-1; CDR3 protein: CASSRTVEAFF; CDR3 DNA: TGTGCCAGCAGTCGGACCGTTGAAGCTTTCTTT